This TCR beta chain was profiled in a study of blood T cell repertoires in COVID-19. Losses at the gene ends were 3 bases for V and 5 bases for J; bases not matched to a gene: 6. Germline V gives CDR1 SNHLY, CDR2 FYNNEI. The CDR3 is made up of 15 amino acids. Profiling relied on immunoSEQ multiplex PCR, and the TCRdb table lists in-frame clones only, not all of them. Of about 200,000 clones detected, about four fifths appear once; the ten largest clones hold around 3.1%. Sequenced sample: PBMCs or T cells enriched from blood (not recorded which). This rearrangement joins TRBV2 to TRBJ1-4; 7 bases align to TRBD1. The source of this sequence is a woman aged 25-40 years who had been exposed to COVID-19. The CDR3 DNA sequence: TGTGCCAGCAGTGAGAAGGGGACAGAGAATGAAAAACTGTTTTTT. Amino acid sequence: CASSEKGTENEKLFF. Filled out from reference TRBV2 and TRBJ1-4, the complete variable domain reads EPEVTQTPSHQVTQMGQEVILRCVPISNHLYFYWYRQILGQKVEFLVSFYNNEISEKSEIFDDQFSVERPDGSNFTLKIRSTKLEDSAMYFCASSEKGTENEKLFFGSGTQLSVL.